The 21 T cell receptor beta chains in this list originate from one sample, sequenced in a study of cytomegalovirus exposure and HLA in healthy donors. The PCR was carried out with 60 Vbeta primers and 13 Jbeta primers. The repertoire was sequenced with immunoSEQ multiplex PCR; TCRdb's copy has only in-frame clones and lacks some. The data hold about 96,000 clones, with approximately 74% observed a single time. Material: PBMCs. Receptor source: a female donor in good health and CMV-seropositive.

The genes are TRBV19 and TRBJ1-5, with D tentatively TRBD1 (5 bases). The CDR3 runs 14 residues. Germline V CDR1 and CDR2: LNHDA, SQIVND (reference sequence). V shed 6 bases and J shed 2 bases, with 11 bases lying between them. The CDR3 coding sequence is TGTGCCAGTAGCCGCGGGGGGGGCAATCAGCCCCAGCATTTT. Protein product: CASSRGGGNQPQHF.

The rearrangement uses TRBV27 and TRBJ2-3; D gene ambiguous. The CDR3 contains 13 residues. Germline CDR1 is MNHEY and CDR2 is SMNVEV (reference sequence). Trimming shortened V by 4 bases and J by 2 bases, and 7 bases separated the two germline ends. CDR3 protein: CASSYAVTDTQYF. CDR3 bases: TGTGCCAGCAGTTATGCGGTCACAGATACGCAGTATTTT.

The chain has TRBV5-6 and TRBJ1-1, with 8 bases fitting TRBD1. This CDR3 has 14 residues. After removal of 5 bases from V and 4 bases from J, the junction contained 7 bases not matched to a gene. The germline CDR1 and CDR2 sequences are SGHDT and YYEEEE. CDR3 coding DNA: TGTGCCAGCAGGGGAACAGGGGGAGGCACTGAAGCTTTCTTT. Translating it yields CASRGTGGGTEAFF. The variable domain in full, completed from reference TRBV5-6 and TRBJ1-1, reads DAGVTQSPTHLIKTRGQQVTLRCSPKSGHDTVSWYQQALGQGPQFIFQYYEEEERQRGNFPDRFSGHQFPNYSSELNVNALLLGDSALYLCASRGTGGGTEAFFGQGTRLTVV.

Concerning this clone: One end of the junction fails to match germline, which may point to a read error. This sequence joins TRBV7-7 and TRBJ2-1; 7 bases align to TRBD1. Germline V gives CDR1 SSHAT, CDR2 FNYEAQ (reference sequence). The CDR3 contains 16 residues. CDR3 residues: CASRSARDSFWHEQFF. The CDR3 DNA sequence: TGTGCTAGCAGATCGGCGAGGGACAGCTTCTGGCATGAGCAGTTCTTC.

This clone was detected once. This chain connects TRBV20-1 to TRBJ1-6; no definite D call. The CDR3 is 9 amino acids. The V end was cut by 5 bases, the J end by 11 bases, with 4 bases between. Germline V gene sequence: CDR1 DFQATT, CDR2 SNEGSKA (reference sequence). CDR3 nucleotide sequence: TGCAGTGCTCTCCCACCCCTCCACTTT. This translates into CSALPPLHF.

This clone was seen a handful of times. The genes are TRBV7-2 and TRBJ1-5, with 8 bases aligning to TRBD1. The CDR3 has 14 amino acids. J was trimmed by 6 bases and V by 3 bases; bases with no gene match: 4. Per the germline V gene, CDR1 is SGHTA and CDR2 is FQGNSA. For the CDR3, the DNA is TGTGCCAGCAGCTTCCAGGGGGCAAGTCAGCCCCAGCATTTT. This codes for CASSFQGASQPQHF.

The rearrangement links TRBV9 to TRBJ2-2; D may be TRBD2 (6 bases). The V gene's germline CDR1 is SGDLS and CDR2 YYNGEE. This CDR3 is built from 15 residues. Trimming removed 2 bases from V and 4 bases from J, with 12 bases in between. For the CDR3, the DNA is TGTGCCAGCAGCGTCGGGACTCAGTTCACCGGGGAGCTGTTTTTT. Its translation: CASSVGTQFTGELFF.

As to this clone: At one of its ends the junction is not consistent with the germline gene, which may arise from a read error. The chain has TRBV7-9 and TRBJ2-7; 11 nucleotides align to TRBD1. CDR1 and CDR2 from the germline V gene are SEHNR and FQNEAQ (reference sequence). The CDR3 sequence is 14 residues long. CDR3 residues: CSSSLGDRGNEQYF. CDR3 coding DNA: TGTTCCAGCAGCTTAGGGGACAGGGGGAACGAGCAGTACTTC.

The chain has TRBV2 and TRBJ1-5, with a possible D match to TRBD1 (6 bases). Germline assignment: CDR1 SNHLY and CDR2 FYNNEI. V was cut by 5 bases and J by 0 bases, with 11 bases left in between. The CDR3 loop spans 15 amino acids. The CDR3 loop is CASSPDSNSNQPQHF. CDR3 in DNA: TGTGCCAGCAGTCCGGACAGCAATAGCAATCAGCCCCAGCATTTT.

V and J are TRBV7-2 and TRBJ1-3; D perhaps matches TRBD1 (5 bases). The CDR3 is 14 amino acids. In germline, CDR1 is SGHTA, CDR2 FQGNSA. V lost 1 base to trimming and J lost 4 bases, with 8 bases between them. This chain's CDR3 is CASSLGGRGNTIYF. CDR3 bases: TGTGCCAGCAGCTTAGGGGGCAGGGGAAACACCATATATTTT.

This chain uses TRBV29-1 with TRBJ2-3, with a possible D match to TRBD2 (6 bases). CDR3 length: 12 amino acids. V was clipped by 7 bases and J by 4 bases, with 12 bases between them. Germline V lookup: CDR1 SQVTM, CDR2 ANQGSEA. CDR3 sequence: CSARGGPDTQYF. CDR3 DNA: TGCAGCGCGCGGGGAGGACCAGATACGCAGTATTTT.

The V and J genes are TRBV7-2 and TRBJ1-5, with 7 bases matching TRBD1. V lost 4 bases, J lost 0 bases, and 6 bases stayed unmatched. CDR1 and CDR2 from the germline V gene are SGHTA and FQGNSA. CDR3 length: 16 amino acids. Here the CDR3 DNA reads TGTGCCAGCAGCTCGCCGGGACAGACTAGCAATCAGCCCCAGCATTTT. Protein product: CASSSPGQTSNQPQHF. The variable domain in full, completed from reference TRBV7-2 and TRBJ1-5, reads GAGVSQSPSNKVTEKGKDVELRCDPISGHTALYWYRQSLGQGLEFLIYFQGNSAPDKSGLPSDRFSAERTGGSVSTLTIQRTQQEDSAVYLCASSSPGQTSNQPQHFGDGTRLSIL.

CDR3 region: CAWNSGHYSGNTIYF. In nucleotides, the CDR3 is TGTGCCTGGAACTCCGGACATTACTCTGGAAACACCATATATTTT. The chain joins TRBV30 to TRBJ1-3; D might be TRBD1 (5 bases). V dropped 4 bases and J dropped 0 bases, with 13 bases sitting between them. The CDR3 has 15 amino acids. Germline V gives CDR1 GTSNPN, CDR2 SVGIG (reference sequence). The full variable domain, completed using reference TRBV30 and TRBJ1-3, is SQTIHQWPATLVQPVGSPLSLECTVEGTSNPNLYWYRQAAGRGLQLLFYSVGIGQISSEVPQNLSASRPQDRQFILSSKKLLLSDSGFYLCAWNSGHYSGNTIYFGEGSWLTVV.

The chain couples TRBV28 to TRBJ2-7; maybe TRBD1 (6 bases). Germline V gene sequence: CDR1 MDHEN, CDR2 SYDVKM. The CDR3 consists of 12 residues. Trimming shortened V by 7 bases and J by 6 bases, and 13 bases separated the two germline ends. Written as DNA, the CDR3 is TGTGCCAGCACCTTACAAGGGGGCGAGCAGTACTTC. This translates into CASTLQGGEQYF.

This clone has only one observation. The chain employs TRBV7-2 and TRBJ1-3; 8 nucleotides agree with TRBD1. Germline CDR1 is SGHTA and CDR2 is FQGNSA. CDR3 length: 14 amino acids. Trimming at V came to 5 bases and at J to 4 bases, leaving 4 bases not matched to a gene. CDR3 amino acids: CASSPRTGGNTIYF. For the CDR3, the DNA is TGTGCCAGCAGCCCACGGACAGGGGGAAACACCATATATTTT.

This clone was recorded once. The chain combines TRBV28 with TRBJ1-5; the D is unclear. V was cut by 5 bases and J by 5 bases, with 10 bases left in between. Germline V gene data show CDR1 as MDHEN and CDR2 as SYDVKM. The CDR3 totals 13 residues. The CDR3 DNA reads as TGTGCCAGCAGTCCCTATTTGGATCAGCCCCAGCATTTT. Translation gives CASSPYLDQPQHF. The whole variable domain, filled in from reference TRBV28 and TRBJ1-5, reads DVKVTQSSRYLVKRTGEKVFLECVQDMDHENMFWYRQDPGLGLRLIYFSYDVKMKEKGDIPEGYSVSREKKERFSLILESASTNQTSMYLCASSPYLDQPQHFGDGTRLSIL.

The rearrangement joins TRBV14 to TRBJ2-1; 9 bases line up with TRBD1. Germline CDR1 SGHDN, CDR2 FVKESK. The CDR3 has 15 amino acids. V trimming: 6 bases; J trimming: 2 bases; junction bases outside the gene matches: 5. CDR3 residues: CASSSRQGAYNEQFF. CDR3 sequence (DNA): TGTGCCAGCAGTTCTCGACAGGGGGCCTACAATGAGCAGTTCTTC.

The chain uses TRBV6-5 and TRBJ1-5, with a possible D match to TRBD1 (5 bases). Trimming left V 4 bases short and J 6 bases short, with 19 bases between. This CDR3 has 16 residues. CDR1 MNHEY and CDR2 SVGAGI come from the germline V gene. CDR3 bases: TGTGCCAGCAGTTCTACGTGGGGGGGGACCAGTCAGCCCCAGCATTTT. Translated, it gives CASSSTWGGTSQPQHF.

V is TRBV7-2 and J is TRBJ1-2; 8 bases line up with TRBD1. The germline V gene encodes CDR1 SGHTA and CDR2 FQGNSA. J lost 7 bases, V lost 2 bases, and 12 bases had no gene match. CDR3 length: 16 residues. CDR3 bases: TGTGCCAGCAGCTTAATGGGGGTGGGGACAGGCGGTGGCTACACCTTC. Protein sequence: CASSLMGVGTGGGYTF.

Worth noting for this clone: At one end the junction does not follow the germline gene, possibly because of a read error. The genes are TRBV2 and TRBJ2-7, with D possibly being TRBD1 (7 bases). Looked up from germline, CDR1 is SNHLY and CDR2 is FYNNEI. The CDR3 sequence is 12 residues long. DNA of the CDR3: TGTGCCAGCAGTGGGAGAGGGGGGACAGACTCCTTC. It encodes CASSGRGGTDSF. Full variable domain (outside the CDR3, taken from reference TRBV2 and TRBJ2-7): EPEVTQTPSHQVTQMGQEVILRCVPISNHLYFYWYRQILGQKVEFLVSFYNNEISEKSEIFDDQFSVERPDGSNFTLKIRSTKLEDSAMYFCASSGRGGTDSFGPGTRLTVT.

Only one count was recorded for this clone. The rearrangement uses TRBV5-4 and TRBJ2-7; D call uncertain. Germline V CDR1 and CDR2: SGHNT, YYREEE (reference sequence). V dropped 0 bases and J dropped 0 bases, with 10 bases sitting between them. There are 15 residues in the CDR3. The CDR3 coding sequence is TGTGCCAGCAGCTTGGAAGTTTCCAGCTCCTACGAGCAGTACTTC. Protein sequence: CASSLEVSSSYEQYF.